The rows below give T cell receptor beta chains drawn from one sample of a study of blood T cell repertoires in COVID-19. This table comes from immunoSEQ multiplex PCR, and its TCRdb copy is limited to in-frame clones, with some not included. The top ten clones hold under 7% of a sample with 120,000 to 150,000 clones, around 84% of them seen once. The material sequenced was PBMCs or T cells enriched from blood (not recorded which). The source is a woman in her forties or fifties who had been exposed to COVID-19. Each CDR3 is given with its conserved first and last residue. Each record gives: clone size, J gene, D gene, V gene, CDR3 DNA, CDR3 protein. A D gene is named only where the DNA matches it firmly. Only part of the rows carry a size: once, few, many, or a class if the clone is expanded.

-,TRBJ2-1,-,TRBV18,TGTGCCAGCTCACCGGTGACTGTGGATGAGCAGTTCTTC,CASSPVTVDEQFF
-,TRBJ1-1,-,TRBV21-1,TGTGCCAGCAGCAAGGTGCGGGCCACCCTGAACACTGAAGCTTTCTTT,CASSKVRATLNTEAFF
-,TRBJ1-5,TRBD1,TRBV7-8,TGTGCCAGCAGCCCGAGGACAGGTAGCAATCAGCCCCAGCATTTT,CASSPRTGSNQPQHF
-,TRBJ2-1,TRBD2,TRBV10-3,TGTGCCATCAGACAGAGCGGGGGGAAACCCAATGAGCAGTTCTTC,CAIRQSGGKPNEQFF
-,TRBJ2-4,-,TRBV19,TGTGCCAGTAGGGAGGCCAAAAACATTCAGTACTTC,CASREAKNIQYF
-,TRBJ2-7,TRBD1,TRBV13,TGTGCCAGCAGCTTAGATGGGACAGGGGACTACGAGCAGTACTTC,CASSLDGTGDYEQYF
-,TRBJ2-2,-,TRBV27,TGTGCCAGCTACGATCGACCGGGGGTCCCGGCTGAGGTGTTTTTT,CASYDRPGVPAEVFF
-,TRBJ2-5,TRBD1,TRBV7-8,TGTGCCAGCAGCTGGAGAAGGACAGGGGGCGCGGAGACCCAGTACTTC,CASSWRRTGGAETQYF
-,TRBJ2-7,TRBD1,TRBV19,TGTGCCAGTAGTAGAGAAACCGGGACAGGGGCCTACGAGCAGTACTTC,CASSRETGTGAYEQYF
-,TRBJ1-1,TRBD1,TRBV9,TGTGCCAGCAGCGTCCGGGACAGTGCGCCTGAAGCTTTCTTT,CASSVRDSAPEAFF
-,TRBJ1-2,TRBD1,TRBV29-1,TGCAGCGTTGGGACTGGACAGGGTTTGAACTATGGCTACACCTTC,CSVGTGQGLNYGYTF
-,TRBJ1-5,-,TRBV6-5,TGTGCCAGCAGTCAAACACAGGATCCAAATCAGCCCCAGCATTTT,CASSQTQDPNQPQHF
-,TRBJ2-5,-,TRBV7-9,TGTGCCAGCAGCGAACTACGGACATTAGAAACCCAGTACTTC,CASSELRTLETQYF
-,TRBJ2-7,-,TRBV7-9,TGTGCCAGCAGCTTAGGTTTGGCAGGGAGGCACGAGCAGTACTTC,CASSLGLAGRHEQYF
once,TRBJ1-2,TRBD1,TRBV5-1,TGCGCCAGCAGCTACGACAGGGGGAAGGCAGCTAACTATGGCTACACCTTC,CASSYDRGKAANYGYTF
-,TRBJ1-1,-,TRBV27,TGTGCCAGCAGTCAGACTTCGAACACTGAAGCTTTCTTT,CASSQTSNTEAFF
few,TRBJ1-3,TRBD1,TRBV5-1,TGCGCCAGTAGTAAGAGGGGGACAGGAGGCGGAAACACCATATATTTT,CASSKRGTGGGNTIYF
-,TRBJ2-7,TRBD1,TRBV2,TGTGCCAGCAGTGACAGGGGGCAAGTGGGCTACGAGCAGTACTTC,CASSDRGQVGYEQYF
-,TRBJ1-1,-,TRBV18,TGTGCCAGCTCACCTCAGTTCACTAAAGCTGAAGCTTTCTTT,CASSPQFTKAEAFF
-,TRBJ2-5,-,TRBV7-8,TGTGCCAGCAGCGCGGGGCTAAAAGAGACCCAGTACTTC,CASSAGLKETQYF
-,TRBJ1-1,TRBD1,TRBV27,TGTGCCAGCAGTTTCCGGGACAGAAGTGAAGCTTTCTTT,CASSFRDRSEAFF
few,TRBJ2-6,-,TRBV10-1,TGCGCCAGCAGCCCCGGCAGGGTTGGGGCCAACGTCCTGACTTTC,CASSPGRVGANVLTF
-,TRBJ2-2,-,TRBV21-1,TGTGCCAGCAGCGCTCACAGGGGGCGGGACCTGAACACCGGGGAGCTGTTTTTT,CASSAHRGRDLNTGELFF
-,TRBJ2-1,TRBD2,TRBV5-6,TGTGCCAGCAGCTTGGTAATGCGGGAGCCCCGCAATGAGCAGTTCTTC,CASSLVMREPRNEQFF
-,TRBJ1-5,-,TRBV19,TGTGCCAGTAGTATACAGGGCAGCAATCAGCCCCAGCATTTT,CASSIQGSNQPQHF
-,TRBJ2-3,TRBD2,TRBV19,TGTGCCAGTAGTATAGATCCGGCTGACGGTTCCGGGACTAAGTATTTT,CASSIDPADGSGTKYF
-,TRBJ1-2,-,TRBV6-1,TGTGCCAGCAGTGAAGGTGGGGCTGCGGATGGCTACACCTTC,CASSEGGAADGYTF
-,TRBJ1-2,TRBD1,TRBV29-1,TGCAGCACTCGACAGGGAATTAACTATGGCTACACCTTC,CSTRQGINYGYTF
few,TRBJ1-6,TRBD1,TRBV7-9,TGTGCCAGCAGCTTGGACAGGGCGGAATCACCCCTCCACTTT,CASSLDRAESPLHF
-,TRBJ2-5,-,TRBV12-3/TRBV12-4,TGTGCCAGCAGCAGATTGGTGCCGGGGACCCAGTACTTC,CASSRLVPGTQYF
-,TRBJ2-5,TRBD1,TRBV10-1,TGCGCCAGCAGTCGGGACAGGGTAGAAGAGACCCAGTACTTC,CASSRDRVEETQYF
medium-sized,TRBJ1-1,TRBD1,TRBV6-1,TGTGCCAGCAGTGAGGGGGACAGGGGTGAAGCTTTCTTT,CASSEGDRGEAFF
-,TRBJ1-4,-,TRBV21-1,TGTGCCAGCAGCAGCTGGGACAGGGCCTCTGAAAAACTGTTTTTT,CASSSWDRASEKLFF
-,TRBJ1-1,-,TRBV27,TGTGCCAGCAGTTTACTCCCGAACACTGAAGCTTTCTTT,CASSLLPNTEAFF
few,TRBJ1-1,-,TRBV3-1/TRBV3-2,TGTGCCAGCAGCCAAGACACCGGGATCGGAGCTTTCTTT,CASSQDTGIGAFF
once,TRBJ2-5,-,TRBV10-1,TGCGCCAGCAGTGAGTCGGGAGCGGTACAAGAGACCCAGTACTTC,CASSESGAVQETQYF
-,TRBJ1-1,TRBD1,TRBV19,TGTGCCAGTAGTTCCCCAGGGGGCGCCGGTAACACTGAAGCTTTCTTT,CASSSPGGAGNTEAFF
-,TRBJ1-1,-,TRBV30,TGTGCCTGGAGGCAGCGAGGGGGAAACACTGAAGCTTTCTTT,CAWRQRGGNTEAFF
-,TRBJ2-5,-,TRBV7-2,TGTGCCAGCAGCTTAGATTCAGGTCAAGAGACCCAGTACTTC,CASSLDSGQETQYF
few,TRBJ2-1,-,TRBV7-9,TGTGCCAGCACCTCCGGCGGTAGCTCCTACAATGAGCAGTTCTTC,CASTSGGSSYNEQFF
-,TRBJ1-2,-,TRBV3-1/TRBV3-2,TGTGCCAGCAGCCAGGTATACAGGGAAGGAAAAAACTATGGCTACACCTTC,CASSQVYREGKNYGYTF
-,TRBJ1-2,-,TRBV18,TGTGCCAGCTCACCAGACACTTCTAACTATGGCTACACCTTC,CASSPDTSNYGYTF
-,TRBJ1-6,TRBD1,TRBV3-1/TRBV3-2,TGTGCCAGCAGCCAACTGACAGGGGGTTCACCCCTCCACTTT,CASSQLTGGSPLHF
-,TRBJ1-5,-,TRBV6-2/TRBV6-3,TGTGCCAGCAGTTACTCGACGGTTCCAGGGAGCAATCAGCCCCAGCATTTT,CASSYSTVPGSNQPQHF
few,TRBJ2-1,TRBD2,TRBV28,TGTGCCAGCAGTGCAACTAGCGGGGGGTACAATGAGCAGTTCTTC,CASSATSGGYNEQFF
-,TRBJ1-4,-,TRBV7-9,TGTGCCAGCAGCTTAGAGGGGGCAACTAATGAAAAACTGTTTTTT,CASSLEGATNEKLFF
-,TRBJ1-1,-,TRBV2,TGTGCCAGTACAGGTTTAGCCACTGAAGCTTTCTTT,CASTGLATEAFF
-,TRBJ2-5,-,TRBV5-4,TGTGCCAGCAGCTTGGGGCCCCTTGAGACCCAGTACTTC,CASSLGPLETQYF
-,TRBJ1-1,-,TRBV25-1,TGTGCCAGCAGTGACATTACAGGGAGCGCGAACACTGAAGCTTTCTTT,CASSDITGSANTEAFF
-,TRBJ2-5,TRBD2,TRBV5-4,TGTGCCAGCAGCTTAGCGGGAGGGTGGGAGACCCAGTACTTC,CASSLAGGWETQYF
-,TRBJ1-1,TRBD1,TRBV7-9,TGTGCCAGCAGCTTAGCACAGGGGGACACTGAAGCTTTCTTT,CASSLAQGDTEAFF
once,TRBJ1-5,-,TRBV5-8,TGTGCCAGCAGCTTGGTGGGGGGAAGCAATCAGCCCCAGCATTTT,CASSLVGGSNQPQHF
-,TRBJ2-7,-,TRBV7-2,TGTGCCAGCAGCCCACAACCGGGACTTATCTACGAGCAGTACTTC,CASSPQPGLIYEQYF
-,TRBJ1-6,-,TRBV5-5,TGTGCCAGCGAACGGGAATCCACGGAACCCCGTAATTCACCCCTCCACTTT,CASERESTEPRNSPLHF
-,TRBJ2-7,TRBD2,TRBV11-2,TGTGCCAGCAGCCATCGGGAGGGGACATATTCCTACGAGCAGTACTTC,CASSHREGTYSYEQYF
-,TRBJ1-2,-,TRBV5-8,TGTGCCAGCAGCTTGTTACAGGGAATCCATGGCTACACCTTC,CASSLLQGIHGYTF
-,TRBJ2-3,TRBD2,TRBV4-3,TGCGCCAGCAGCCGCCGACTAGCGGGGGGCACAGATACGCAGTATTTT,CASSRRLAGGTDTQYF
-,TRBJ2-7,TRBD1,TRBV7-2,TGTGCCAGCAGCTTTTTGCAGGGGGCTCAATGCGACTTC,CASSFLQGAQCDF
-,TRBJ1-4,TRBD1,TRBV19,TGTGCCAGTAGTATCCAGGGGGCGGCTAATGAAAAACTGTTTTTT,CASSIQGAANEKLFF
-,TRBJ2-1,TRBD2,TRBV4-1,TGCGCCAGCAGCCAAGAAAGCGCCGGGACTAGCGGGAGGGCCAGAGAGCAGTTCTTC,CASSQESAGTSGRAREQFF